One and the same sample provided the 31 T cell receptor beta chains below, sequenced in a study of T cell repertoires in cytomegalovirus infection. These TCRs' antigens remain unknown. TCRdb processed the reads anew with MiXCR; each CDR3 protein has one entry. The data show more than 40,000 distinct CDR3 sequences, 21% seen once. The material was CD8+ T cells from cultured PBMCs, obtained from culture after CMV antigen stimulation. The receptors were gathered from a human donor in good health (CMV status not recorded). Some clones in this sample may be carry-over from other donors' samples.

The chain is built from TRBV9 and TRBJ1-2; TRBD1 is a possible D gene (5 bases). V was cut by 3 bases and J by 0 bases, with 18 bases left in between. CDR3 size: 17 residues. The V gene's germline CDR1 is SGDLS and CDR2 YYNGEE. The chain's CDR3 is CASSDTLDSEPNYGYTF. The CDR3 DNA reads as TGTGCCAGCAGCGACACTCTAGACAGCGAACCTAACTATGGCTACACCTTC.

This clonotype was seen a few times. As DNA, the CDR3 is TGTGCCATCGGACCGGGAGGGGGAAGGCAGTTCTTC. This sequence encodes CAIGPGGGRQFF. V usage is TRBV7-2 and J usage is TRBJ2-1; TRBD2 matches 8 bases. Trimming at V came to 10 bases and at J to 12 bases, leaving 11 bases not matched to a gene. CDR1 and CDR2 from the germline V gene are SGHTA and FQGNSA. This CDR3 has 12 amino acids.

This rearrangement joins TRBV27 to TRBJ1-2, with D perhaps matching TRBD1 (5 bases). V lost 6 bases, J lost 1 base, and 6 bases lay in between. CDR1 and CDR2 from the germline V gene are MNHEY and SMNVEV (reference sequence). This CDR3 region has 12 residues. The CDR3: CASRQDNYGYTF. The CDR3, as DNA: TGTGCCAGCAGACAGGATAACTATGGCTACACCTTC.

This clonotype was observed many times. The V gene is TRBV6-2 or TRBV6-3, the J gene TRBJ2-7; weak D call: TRBD2 (6 bases). The CDR3 is 11 residues long. Looked up from germline, CDR1 is MNHEY and CDR2 is SVGEGT. The ends were cut back, 8 bases at V and 12 bases at J, with 17 bases in the middle. CDR3 nucleotide sequence: TGTGCCAGCCTGGGGACTCTTGTGTTGTACTTC. This encodes CASLGTLVLYF.

The chain combines TRBV5-6 with TRBJ1-2; no firm D call. The CDR3 runs to 13 residues. CDR1 SGHDT and CDR2 YYEEEE come from the germline V gene. V shed 1 base and J shed 13 bases, with 17 bases lying between them. CDR3 residues: CASSLRTSRKVTF. CDR3 bases: TGTGCCAGCAGCTTGAGAACATCAAGGAAGGTCACCTTC.

This clonotype was recorded a few times. The CDR3 coding sequence is TGTGCCAGCAGTGCCTGGGGACAGGGGAGTAGTACAGATACGCAGTATTTT. This translates into CASSAWGQGSSTDTQYF. The genes are TRBV28 and TRBJ2-3; 10 positions agree with TRBD1. The trim removed 5 bases at V and 3 bases at J, leaving 11 bases unmatched. Germline V lookup: CDR1 MDHEN, CDR2 SYDVKM. The CDR3 is 17 amino acids.

This clonotype was counted only a few times. CDR3 in amino acids: CASVILAGKSTDTQYF. In DNA, the CDR3 is TGTGCCAGCGTAATATTAGCGGGGAAGAGCACAGATACGCAGTATTTT. The chain carries TRBV6-6 and TRBJ2-3, with TRBD2 identical over 8 bases. The V gene's germline CDR1 is MNHNY and CDR2 SVGAGI (reference sequence). Germline trimming cut 8 bases from V and 0 bases from J; bases unmatched to any gene: 10. This CDR3 spans 16 amino acids.

This rearrangement joins TRBV7-9 to TRBJ2-7; 11 bases agree with TRBD2. This CDR3 is built from 15 residues. V gave up 4 bases and J gave up 2 bases; unmatched junction bases: 4. Germline CDR1 SEHNR, CDR2 FQNEAQ (reference sequence). The CDR3 DNA is TGTGCCAGCAGCTCGGGACTAGCGGAAGCCTACGAGCAGTACTTC. Protein product: CASSSGLAEAYEQYF.

V gene TRBV6-2 or TRBV6-3 combines with J gene TRBJ2-1; the match to TRBD2 covers 8 bases. The length of the CDR3 is 15 residues. V gave up 6 bases and J gave up 0 bases; unmatched junction bases: 4. Per germline, CDR1 MNHEY and CDR2 SVGEGT. Written as DNA, the CDR3 is TGTGCCAGCAGCTTAGCGGGAATCTCCTACAATGAGCAGTTCTTC. Its protein is CASSLAGISYNEQFF.

This clonotype was detected only once. The V gene is TRBV7-7, the J gene TRBJ2-5; TRBD2 matches at 14 bases. The CDR3 runs 17 residues. V shed 5 bases, J shed 5 bases, and the junction held 10 bases outside the gene matches. The germline V gene has CDR1 SSHAT and CDR2 FNYEAQ (reference sequence). The CDR3 nucleotides are TGTGCCAGCAGCCCCCGGACTAGCGGGGGGATTAGTGAGACCCAGTACTTC. Translating it yields CASSPRTSGGISETQYF.

V usage is TRBV12-3 or TRBV12-4 and J usage is TRBJ2-1, with 11 bases that match TRBD2. The CDR3 runs to 15 residues. The ends lost 5 bases at V and 7 bases at J; junction bases unmatched: 7. This chain's CDR3 is CASSPGASGRNEQFF. CDR3 nucleotides: TGTGCCAGCAGTCCCGGGGCTAGCGGGAGGAATGAGCAGTTCTTC.

The V gene is TRBV7-8, the J gene TRBJ1-4; no reliable D call. The CDR3 extends over 15 amino acids. The V gene's germline CDR1 is SGHVS and CDR2 FQNEAQ. The V gene lost 1 base and the J gene lost 8 bases, with 14 bases spanning the gap. The CDR3 region has the DNA TGTGCCAGCAGCTTAGAGGTGGGATCAGGAGAAAAACTGTTTTTT. Translation: CASSLEVGSGEKLFF.

The chain recombines TRBV29-1 with TRBJ2-7; D is possibly TRBD1 (5 bases). V shed 4 bases and J shed 3 bases, with 10 bases lying between them. Germline CDR1 and CDR2: SQVTM and ANQGSEA. CDR3 length equals 12 residues. The CDR3 loop is CSVGDSVYEQYF. For the CDR3, the DNA is TGCAGCGTTGGCGACAGCGTCTACGAGCAGTACTTC.

V gene TRBV29-1 combines with J gene TRBJ2-1, with TRBD2 matching 9 bases. The CDR3 is made up of 14 amino acids. Looked up from germline, CDR1 is SQVTM and CDR2 is ANQGSEA. V dropped 1 base and J dropped 4; count of bases not matched to a gene: 2. In DNA, the CDR3 is TGCAGCGTTGAAGGGCTAGCGGGGTACAATGAGCAGTTCTTC. This codes for CSVEGLAGYNEQFF.

This chain connects TRBV19 to TRBJ2-1; 7 bases align to TRBD2. The CDR3 has 16 residues. V shed 7 bases, J shed 0 bases, and the junction held 9 bases outside the gene matches. The V gene's germline CDR1 is LNHDA and CDR2 SQIVND (reference sequence). The CDR3 loop reads CASMGWGGSSYNEQFF. The CDR3 coding sequence is TGTGCCAGTATGGGTTGGGGCGGGAGCTCCTACAATGAGCAGTTCTTC.

The rearrangement links TRBV6-1 to TRBJ2-1; no firm D call. From germline, CDR1 is MNHNS and CDR2 SASEGT. This CDR3 region has 16 residues. V lost 7 bases and J 0 bases, leaving 16 bases between the germline ends. The CDR3 is CASTLYSQSSYNEQFF. Written as DNA, the CDR3 is TGTGCCAGCACCCTTTACAGCCAGAGCTCCTACAATGAGCAGTTCTTC.

The chain links TRBV4-1 to TRBJ1-2, with 8 bases identical to TRBD1. CDR3 length: 16 residues. Germline V gives CDR1 MGHRA, CDR2 YSYEKL. V was clipped by 0 bases and J by 10 bases; unmatched bases: 13. This chain's CDR3 is CASSQDRTGRVEDYTF. The CDR3 DNA sequence: TGCGCCAGCAGCCAAGATAGGACAGGGAGGGTTGAGGACTACACCTTC.

This clonotype turned up a few times. The chain links TRBV11-1 to TRBJ2-7, with 7 bases matching TRBD1. The CDR3 sequence is 13 residues long. Germline CDR1 SGHAT, CDR2 FQDESV (reference sequence). With 5 bases clipped from V and 3 bases from J, the junction kept 4 bases outside the gene matches. For the CDR3, the DNA is TGTGCCAGCAGCCCATGGGACAGCTACGAGCAGTACTTC. Its protein product is CASSPWDSYEQYF. The full variable domain, with the rest looked up from reference TRBV11-1 and TRBJ2-7, is EAEVAQSPRYKITEKSQAVAFWCDPISGHATLYWYRQILGQGPELLVQFQDESVVDDSQLPKDRFSAERLKGVDSTLKIQPAELGDSAMYLCASSPWDSYEQYFGPGTRLTVT.

This clonotype was found many times. The J gene is TRBJ2-2, the V gene TRBV7-8; no clear D gene. The CDR3 length is 15 residues. The germline gives CDR1 SGHVS, CDR2 FQNEAQ. Trimming cost V 1 base and J 0 bases, with 6 bases left between them. The chain's CDR3 is CASSLVVANTGELFF. CDR3 coding DNA: TGTGCCAGCAGCTTAGTAGTCGCGAACACCGGGGAGCTGTTTTTT. Based on the CDR3 plus reference TRBV7-8 and TRBJ2-2, the full variable domain is GAGVSQSPRYKVAKRGQDVALRCDPISGHVSLFWYQQALGQGPEFLTYFQNEAQLDKSGLPSDRFFAERPEGSVSTLKIQRTQQEDSAVYLCASSLVVANTGELFFGEGSRLTVL.

Regarding this clonotype: At one end the junction does not follow the germline gene, possibly because of a read error. J is TRBJ1-1 and V is TRBV9; D not resolved. Germline-derived CDR1 and CDR2 are SGDLS and YYNGEE. This CDR3 is built from 16 residues. CDR3 nucleotide sequence: TGTGCCAGCAGCGTAGGATCCATTAGGGCGAACACTGGAGCTTTCTTT. Amino acids: CASSVGSIRANTGAFF. Based on the CDR3 plus reference TRBV9 and TRBJ1-1, the full variable domain is DSGVTQTPKHLITATGQRVTLRCSPRSGDLSVYWYQQSLDQGLQFLIQYYNGEERAKGNILERFSAQQFPDLHSELNLSSLELGDSALYFCASSVGSIRANTGAFFGQGTRLTVV.

This chain links TRBV10-3 with TRBJ2-4; 7 bases match TRBD1. Germline V CDR1 and CDR2: ENHRY, SYGVKD. The CDR3 length is 14 residues. The ends lost 0 bases at V and 5 bases at J; junction bases unmatched: 1. The CDR3 here is CAISESGQQNIQYF. The CDR3 coding sequence is TGTGCCATCAGTGAGTCGGGACAGCAAAACATTCAGTACTTC.

This clonotype was recorded at least ten times. V is TRBV7-2 and J is TRBJ2-7; TRBD1 might be the D (5 bases). V was pared by 5 bases and J by 2 bases, with 10 bases between. The CDR3 loop spans 13 amino acids. Germline assignment: CDR1 SGHTA and CDR2 FQGNSA. CDR3 protein: CASSGGHTYEQYF. The DNA of the CDR3 is TGTGCCAGCAGCGGTGGACATACCTACGAGCAGTACTTC.

This clonotype appeared a few times. The rearrangement uses TRBV6-6 and TRBJ2-3; no firm D call. Germline V gene lookup returns CDR1 MNHNY and CDR2 SVGAGI (reference sequence). Trimming stripped 2 bases from V and 0 bases from J, with 15 bases between. The CDR3 totals 17 residues. CDR3: CASSYDRRASSTDTQYF. The CDR3 DNA is TGTGCCAGCAGTTACGATCGTAGAGCCTCTAGCACAGATACGCAGTATTTT.

V usage is TRBV6-5 and J usage is TRBJ2-5; D is unclear. Trimming took 4 bases from V and 5 from J, leaving 14 bases between them. From germline, CDR1 is MNHEY and CDR2 SVGAGI. The CDR3 length is 14 residues. CDR3 protein: CASSLRQVMETQYF. For the CDR3, the DNA is TGTGCCAGCAGTTTACGCCAGGTTATGGAGACCCAGTACTTC.

The rearrangement uses TRBV6-2 or TRBV6-3 and TRBJ2-6; D is unclear. Germline CDR1 MNHEY, CDR2 SVGEGT. V was clipped by 4 bases and J by 2 bases, with 6 bases between them. CDR3 length: 14 amino acids. The CDR3 is CASSSLAGANVLTF. The CDR3, as DNA: TGTGCCAGCAGTTCCCTAGCTGGGGCCAACGTCCTGACTTTC.

This clonotype was observed a handful of times. The chain uses TRBV19 and TRBJ1-2, with a possible D match to TRBD1 (6 bases). The V end lost 3 bases, the J end lost 13 bases, and 15 bases lay between the germline ends. The CDR3 covers 12 residues. Per germline, CDR1 LNHDA and CDR2 SQIVND (reference sequence). CDR3 region: CASSIDRMQPTF. CDR3 nucleotides: TGTGCCAGTAGTATTGACAGGATGCAGCCCACCTTC. The whole variable domain, filled in from reference TRBV19 and TRBJ1-2, reads DGGITQSPKYLFRKEGQNVTLSCEQNLNHDAMYWYRQDPGQGLRLIYYSQIVNDFQKGDIAEGYSVSREKKESFPLTVTSAQKNPTAFYLCASSIDRMQPTFGSGTRLTVV.

This chain's CDR3 is CASSLASSGGHGELFF. The CDR3 DNA follows: TGTGCCAGCAGCTTAGCGTCCAGCGGGGGTCACGGGGAGCTGTTTTTT. The chain uses TRBV7-9 and TRBJ2-2, with TRBD2 matching over 8 bases. The CDR3 contains 16 residues. CDR1 and CDR2 from the germline V gene are SEHNR and FQNEAQ (reference sequence). J was trimmed by 7 bases and V by 0 bases; bases with no gene match: 7.

The CDR3 is CSAIGRDKLYEQYF. CDR3 bases: TGCAGTGCTATAGGCCGGGACAAACTTTACGAGCAGTACTTC. This chain links TRBV20-1 with TRBJ2-7; a weak D match, TRBD1 (6 bases). Germline V gene sequence: CDR1 DFQATT, CDR2 SNEGSKA (reference sequence). The ends were cut back, 4 bases at V and 4 bases at J, with 17 bases in the middle. There are 14 residues in the CDR3.

The chain uses TRBV9 and TRBJ2-5; the D call may be TRBD1 or TRBD2 (5 bases each). The germline CDR1 and CDR2 sequences are SGDLS and YYNGEE. This CDR3 has 18 amino acids. Trimming took off 0 bases at V and 1 base at J, with 19 bases between the two ends. CDR3 amino acids: CASSVGYRRGPTQETQYF. Here the CDR3 DNA reads TGTGCCAGCAGCGTAGGCTATCGACGGGGACCAACCCAAGAGACCCAGTACTTC.

This chain joins TRBV15 and TRBJ2-2, with D tentatively TRBD1 or TRBD2 (5 bases each). Trimming removed 0 bases from V and 3 bases from J, with 5 bases in between. Looked up from germline, CDR1 is LNHNV and CDR2 is YYDKDF (reference sequence). The length of the CDR3 is 14 residues. The CDR3 loop reads CATSREGDTGELFF. CDR3 nucleotide sequence: TGTGCCACCAGCAGAGAGGGGGACACCGGGGAGCTGTTTTTT. Based on the CDR3 plus reference TRBV15 and TRBJ2-2, the full variable domain is DAMVIQNPRYQVTQFGKPVTLSCSQTLNHNVMYWYQQKSSQAPKLLFHYYDKDFNNEADTPDNFQSRRPNTSFCFLDIRSPGLGDTAMYLCATSREGDTGELFFGEGSRLTVL.

This clonotype appeared a few times. The chain employs TRBV12-3 or TRBV12-4 and TRBJ2-3; D ambiguous. With 3 bases removed from V and 6 bases from J, the gap between germline ends came to 4 bases. The CDR3 runs 11 residues. In DNA, the CDR3 is TGTGCCAGCAGTTTTAGGGATACGCAGTATTTT. This codes for CASSFRDTQYF.